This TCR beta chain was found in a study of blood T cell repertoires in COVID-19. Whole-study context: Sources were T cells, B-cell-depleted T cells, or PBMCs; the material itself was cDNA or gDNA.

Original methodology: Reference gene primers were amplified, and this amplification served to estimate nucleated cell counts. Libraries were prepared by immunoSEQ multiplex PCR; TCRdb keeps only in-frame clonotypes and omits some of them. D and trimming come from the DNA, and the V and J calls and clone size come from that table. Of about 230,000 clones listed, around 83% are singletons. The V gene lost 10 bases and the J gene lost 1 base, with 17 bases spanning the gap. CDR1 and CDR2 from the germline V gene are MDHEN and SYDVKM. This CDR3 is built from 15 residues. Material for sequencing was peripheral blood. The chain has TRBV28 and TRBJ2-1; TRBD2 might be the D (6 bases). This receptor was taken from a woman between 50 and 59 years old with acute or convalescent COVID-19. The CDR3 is CATRRSGGSYNEQFF. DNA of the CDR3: TGTGCCACGAGGCGGTCTGGAGGGTCCTACAATGAGCAGTTCTTC.